A single sample is the source of the 21 T cell receptor beta chains below, sequenced in a study of T cells expressing NK-cell markers. TCRdb re-called the 5' RACE reads and catalogs CDR3 proteins one per entry, DNA excluded. The sample's table shows approximately 150,000 distinct CDR3 sequences. Sequences were obtained from blood T cells: a sorted CD56 or NKG2C T cell subset, CD4+ or CD8+ T cells, or bulk PBMC T cells (not recorded which). The receptors were sampled from a woman aged 18-69 years in good health.

The CDR3 protein is CASSDSPGGIPDTQYF. This chain uses TRBV10-2 with TRBJ2-3; TCRdb's D call of TRBD2 is untestable without DNA. Germline loops: CDR1 WSHSY, CDR2 SAAADI. This CDR3 is 16 amino acids long.

The chain is built from TRBV3-1 and TRBJ1-2. Germline V gene lookup returns CDR1 LGHDT and CDR2 YNNKEL (reference sequence). The CDR3 is 11 amino acids. The CDR3 sequence is CASSQDFLVTF.

The chain recombines TRBV12-3 or TRBV12-4 with TRBJ1-1; the TRBD1 assignment by TCRdb is unverifiable without DNA. The CDR3 loop spans 14 amino acids. The CDR3 region is CASIPGQVGTEAFF.

The chain joins TRBV28 to TRBJ2-7; TCRdb returns TRBD1, unconfirmable since there is no DNA. CDR1 is MDHEN, CDR2 SYDVKM, per germline. The CDR3 length is 16 residues. This CDR3 is CASSLVPSTVAGEQYF.

The chain uses TRBV9 and TRBJ2-1; checking the TCRdb D call of TRBD1 is not possible without DNA. Germline CDR1 and CDR2: SGDLS and YYNGEE. This CDR3 is 16 amino acids long. CDR3 sequence: CASSVRGQGVYNEQFF.

This chain links TRBV20-1 with TRBJ1-4; TCRdb's D call, TRBD1, is unchecked because there is no DNA. Germline V gene sequence: CDR1 DFQATT, CDR2 SNEGSKA (reference sequence). This CDR3 comprises 14 residues. The CDR3 region is CSASTQAGDEKLFF.

CDR3: CASSYTRTSGSSETQYF. The chain employs TRBV6-5 and TRBJ2-5; with no DNA, the TCRdb D assignment of TRBD2 cannot be verified. Germline CDR1 and CDR2: MNHEY and SVGAGI. This CDR3 is 17 amino acids long.

The chain carries TRBV5-1 and TRBJ2-3; checking the TCRdb D call of TRBD2 is not possible without DNA. The CDR3 has 15 residues. The germline CDR1 and CDR2 sequences are SGHRS and YFSETQ. CDR3 sequence reads: CASSLRTTQTDTQYF.

The rearrangement joins TRBV3-1 to TRBJ2-1; there is no DNA to check the TCRdb D call of TRBD1. CDR1 is LGHDT and CDR2 is YNNKEL in the germline V gene (reference sequence). The CDR3 runs 13 residues. CDR3 region: CASSPDRDNEQFF.

The V and J genes are TRBV11-1 and TRBJ1-1; TCRdb indicates TRBD1, and absent DNA this call remains unverified. Germline CDR1 reads SGHAT; CDR2 reads FQDESV (reference sequence). CDR3 length: 14 residues. The CDR3 sequence is CASSPDRGNTEAFF.

The chain carries TRBV12-3 or TRBV12-4 and TRBJ1-6; TCRdb selects TRBD1, and the lack of DNA leaves this call unchecked. The length of the CDR3 is 13 residues. This chain's CDR3 is CASSDRGNSPLHF.

This chain uses TRBV7-2 with TRBJ2-1; TCRdb names TRBD2, which stays unverified in the absence of DNA. The length of the CDR3 is 15 residues. Per the germline V gene, CDR1 is SGHTA and CDR2 is FQGNSA. This CDR3 reads CASSVLAGPYNEQFF.

The rearrangement links TRBV5-1 to TRBJ2-3; TCRdb proposes TRBD1, but this gene call is untestable without DNA. The germline CDR1 and CDR2 sequences are SGHRS and YFSETQ. CDR3 length: 15 residues. The CDR3 spells CASSSLGGPTDTQYF.

This rearrangement joins TRBV7-3 to TRBJ2-1; TCRdb gives TRBD2 as the D gene, but with no DNA this cannot be confirmed. CDR3 length equals 19 residues. Germline CDR1 SGHTA, CDR2 FQGTGA. The CDR3 region is CASSSPGASGSTSYNEQFF.

V is TRBV6-1 and J is TRBJ1-5; checking the TCRdb D call of TRBD1 is not possible without DNA. Germline CDR1 MNHNS, CDR2 SASEGT. The CDR3 is 15 amino acids. The CDR3 loop reads CASSERGVSGQPQHF.

The rearrangement links TRBV12-3 or TRBV12-4 to TRBJ1-1; TCRdb outputs TRBD1, but without DNA this stays unchecked. The CDR3 is 13 residues long. CDR3 region: CASSTGQNTEAFF.

This chain connects TRBV10-3 to TRBJ1-1. The CDR3 runs 13 residues. The germline CDR1 and CDR2 sequences are ENHRY and SYGVKD. CDR3 loop: CAISEGVGTEAFF.

The chain is built from TRBV10-3 and TRBJ2-1; TCRdb calls TRBD1, which cannot be checked without DNA. The germline V gene encodes CDR1 ENHRY and CDR2 SYGVKD. This CDR3 is built from 15 residues. The chain's CDR3 is CAISSGASSYNEQFF.

The chain carries TRBV14 and TRBJ2-7; TCRdb calls TRBD1, which cannot be checked without DNA. Looked up from germline, CDR1 is SGHDN and CDR2 is FVKESK. The CDR3 length is 13 residues. CDR3 residues: CASSQVPGLGQYF.

The chain joins TRBV7-2 to TRBJ2-5; TCRdb returns TRBD1, unconfirmable since there is no DNA. CDR1 is SGHTA, CDR2 FQGNSA, per germline. The CDR3 sequence is 15 residues long. The CDR3 reads CASSTSWGGQETQYF.

The gene calls are TRBV20-1 and TRBJ2-3; TCRdb proposes TRBD2, but this gene call is untestable without DNA. CDR3 length equals 14 residues. Germline V gene sequence: CDR1 DFQATT, CDR2 SNEGSKA (reference sequence). The CDR3: CSARVQRQGDTQYF.